Listed below are T cell receptor beta chains from one sample, sequenced in a study of T cell responses to AZD1222 COVID-19 vaccine. Libraries were prepared by immunoSEQ multiplex PCR; TCRdb keeps only in-frame clonotypes and omits some of them. There are roughly 150,000 clones in the sample; about 90% occur only once, and approximately 5.9% lies in the top ten. The specimen comprised peripheral blood, sampled 28 days after the second AZD1222 dose. The receptors derive from an adult who received the AZD1222 COVID-19 vaccine. The CDR3 runs from the conserved cysteine through the conserved F or W. Fields, in order: V gene, D gene, J gene, clone size, CDR3 DNA, CDR3 protein. D genes are given only for firm matches. Clone size, where shown, is once, few, many, or a class for clones that have expanded.

v_gene: TRBV4-1; d_gene: .; j_gene: TRBJ2-3; abundance: .; CDR3nt: TGCGCCAGCACGTTGGCACCCCACTTCACAGATACGCAGTATTTT; CDR3aa: CASTLAPHFTDTQYF
v_gene: TRBV7-8; d_gene: .; j_gene: TRBJ2-1; abundance: .; CDR3nt: TGTGCCAGCAGCTTACAAAGGCCTCTCTCCTACAATGAGCAGTTCTTC; CDR3aa: CASSLQRPLSYNEQFF
v_gene: TRBV18; d_gene: .; j_gene: TRBJ1-5; abundance: few; CDR3nt: TGTGCCAGCTCACCATGGAGTAGTGAGCGGGATCAGCCCCAGCATTTT; CDR3aa: CASSPWSSERDQPQHF
v_gene: TRBV29-1; d_gene: .; j_gene: TRBJ2-4; abundance: .; CDR3nt: TGCAGCGTTCGCGGAGCCAAAAACATTCAGTACTTC; CDR3aa: CSVRGAKNIQYF
v_gene: TRBV5-1; d_gene: .; j_gene: TRBJ2-5; abundance: once; CDR3nt: TGCGCCAGCCGCCCTGGGGGGGGCGATAGGACCCAGTACTTC; CDR3aa: CASRPGGGDRTQYF
v_gene: TRBV12-3/TRBV12-4; d_gene: .; j_gene: TRBJ2-5; abundance: .; CDR3nt: TGTGCCAGCAGTTTTTTGGGAGAGACCCAGTACTTC; CDR3aa: CASSFLGETQYF
v_gene: TRBV10-3; d_gene: .; j_gene: TRBJ2-7; abundance: .; CDR3nt: TGTGCCATCAGTGACCGCGGGGGACAGTTCTACGAGCAGTACTTC; CDR3aa: CAISDRGGQFYEQYF
v_gene: TRBV6-5; d_gene: .; j_gene: TRBJ2-7; abundance: .; CDR3nt: TGTGCCAGCAGTTACGGTCTCGGGACGGGACCCTACGAGCAGTACTTC; CDR3aa: CASSYGLGTGPYEQYF
v_gene: TRBV19; d_gene: .; j_gene: TRBJ2-7; abundance: .; CDR3nt: TGTGCCAGTAGTATCGTGCAGGACCAAACCTACGAGCAGTACTTC; CDR3aa: CASSIVQDQTYEQYF
v_gene: TRBV6-1; d_gene: TRBD1; j_gene: TRBJ1-5; abundance: .; CDR3nt: TGTGCCAGCAGTGAGAGTACAGGGGGTCGGCAGCCCCAGCATTTT; CDR3aa: CASSESTGGRQPQHF
v_gene: TRBV29-1; d_gene: TRBD2; j_gene: TRBJ2-7; abundance: .; CDR3nt: TGCAGCGTTAGGGGTTCCGCCGCGGGAGGGGACGAGCAGTACTTC; CDR3aa: CSVRGSAAGGDEQYF
v_gene: TRBV7-9; d_gene: TRBD1; j_gene: TRBJ1-2; abundance: .; CDR3nt: TGTGCCAGCAGCCCTCGGACAGGGGGTCGCCTTGGCTACACCTTC; CDR3aa: CASSPRTGGRLGYTF
v_gene: TRBV6-5; d_gene: .; j_gene: TRBJ1-5; abundance: .; CDR3nt: TGTGCCAGCAGTTACTCGATGGTTCAGCCCCAGCATTTT; CDR3aa: CASSYSMVQPQHF
v_gene: TRBV4-1; d_gene: TRBD2; j_gene: TRBJ2-2; abundance: once; CDR3nt: TGCGCCAGCAGCCAAGATCTAGGGCTAGCGGGAGGGCCACGGAACACCGGGGAGCTGTTTTTT; CDR3aa: CASSQDLGLAGGPRNTGELFF
v_gene: TRBV19; d_gene: TRBD2; j_gene: TRBJ2-3; abundance: .; CDR3nt: TGTGCCAGTAGTCCCCTCGGGGGGACAGATACGCAGTATTTT; CDR3aa: CASSPLGGTDTQYF
v_gene: TRBV6-5; d_gene: .; j_gene: TRBJ1-5; abundance: few; CDR3nt: TGTGCCAGCAGAGGAGCCGTTAGCAATCAGCCCCAGCATTTT; CDR3aa: CASRGAVSNQPQHF
v_gene: TRBV7-2; d_gene: .; j_gene: TRBJ1-5; abundance: .; CDR3nt: TGTGCCAGCAGCTTCGAAGGAACTAGCAATCAGCCCCAGCATTTT; CDR3aa: CASSFEGTSNQPQHF
v_gene: TRBV6-2/TRBV6-3; d_gene: TRBD1; j_gene: TRBJ1-1; abundance: .; CDR3nt: TGTGCCAGCAGTTCATCCGGACAGGGGAACACTGAAGCTTTCTTT; CDR3aa: CASSSSGQGNTEAFF
v_gene: TRBV18; d_gene: TRBD2; j_gene: TRBJ2-1; abundance: .; CDR3nt: TGTGCCAGCTCACCACCGTTGGGACTAGTCCCCCAAGAGCAGTTCTTC; CDR3aa: CASSPPLGLVPQEQFF
v_gene: TRBV28; d_gene: TRBD1; j_gene: TRBJ1-2; abundance: .; CDR3nt: TGTGCCAGTGGTCCATGGGGGACAGGGCGGCCCCCAGATGGCTACACCTTC; CDR3aa: CASGPWGTGRPPDGYTF
v_gene: TRBV5-1; d_gene: TRBD1; j_gene: TRBJ1-1; abundance: once; CDR3nt: TGCGCCAGCAGCTCGGGACAGGGGGCCGGTAACACTGAAGCTTTCTTT; CDR3aa: CASSSGQGAGNTEAFF